The 21 T cell receptor beta chains given below trace back to one sample, sequenced in a study of T cells in Graves' hyperthyroidism and ophthalmopathy. Amplified TCR beta CDR3 regions came from RNA transcripts. The primer set for the first-round RT-PCR of the TCR CDR3 was HTBI. MiXCR, run by TCRdb on the multiplex PCR reads, gives a single entry per CDR3 protein. The sample has 380,000 or so distinct CDR3 sequences, about 13% seen once. The sequenced sample was blood. These receptors were taken from a man younger than 40 with Graves' hyperthyroidism that later progressed to Graves' ophthalmopathy.

The rearrangement uses TRBV25-1 and TRBJ1-1; 7 nucleotides align to TRBD1. V was clipped by 3 bases and J by 0 bases; unmatched bases: 7. Germline CDR1 MGHDK, CDR2 SYGVNS. The CDR3 consists of 16 residues. The CDR3 DNA reads as TGTGCCAGCAGTGATCCGAGACAGGGTCTGAACACTGAAGCTTTCTTT. It encodes CASSDPRQGLNTEAFF.

Regarding this clonotype: Being one base from a much bigger clone, this may be a read error. The chain links TRBV20-1 to TRBJ2-3; no firm D call. Trimming cost V 2 bases and J 4 bases, with 1 base left between them. Germline lookup yields CDR1 DFQATT and CDR2 SNEGSKA (reference sequence). The CDR3 runs 10 residues. Here the CDR3 reads CSARPDTQYF. DNA of the CDR3: TGCAGTGCTAGACCAGATACGCAGTATTTT.

This clonotype occurred many times. V gene TRBV2 combines with J gene TRBJ1-2; 10 bases are a match to TRBD1. This CDR3 comprises 13 residues. Germline V gene lookup returns CDR1 SNHLY and CDR2 FYNNEI. V lost 7 bases and J lost 7; bases outside the gene matches: 6. This chain's CDR3 is CASNPGQGSGYTF. In nucleotides, the CDR3 is TGTGCCAGCAATCCGGGACAGGGGTCTGGCTACACCTTC. The complete variable domain, with remaining parts taken from reference TRBV2 and TRBJ1-2, reads EPEVTQTPSHQVTQMGQEVILRCVPISNHLYFYWYRQILGQKVEFLVSFYNNEISEKSEIFDDQFSVERPDGSNFTLKIRSTKLEDSAMYFCASNPGQGSGYTFGSGTRLTVV.

This clonotype has just a few counts. The rearrangement joins TRBV3-1 to TRBJ2-7; TRBD1 aligns across 11 bases. The germline V gene has CDR1 LGHDT and CDR2 YNNKEL (reference sequence). This CDR3 has 16 residues. V dropped 3 bases and J dropped 1; count of bases not matched to a gene: 5. CDR3 loop: CASSQAGDRGSYEQYF. The CDR3 DNA follows: TGTGCCAGCAGCCAGGCCGGGGACAGGGGGTCCTACGAGCAGTACTTC.

In this sample, this clonotype turned up many times. The chain combines TRBV11-3 with TRBJ2-1; a possible D gene is TRBD2 (5 bases). Germline CDR1 SGHNT, CDR2 YENEEA. The CDR3 has 13 amino acids. The germline V and J ends were trimmed by 5 bases and 4 bases, with 9 bases remaining between them. In DNA, the CDR3 is TGTGCCAGCAGCGGAGGACTGTACAATGAGCAGTTCTTC. It translates to CASSGGLYNEQFF. Full variable domain (missing parts from reference TRBV11-3 and TRBJ2-1): EAGVVQSPRYKIIEKKQPVAFWCNPISGHNTLYWYLQNLGQGPELLIRYENEEAVDDSQLPKDRFSAERLKGVDSTLKIQPAELGDSAVYLCASSGGLYNEQFFGPGTRLTVL.

This clonotype was recorded many times. This chain joins TRBV7-9 and TRBJ2-1; a possible D gene is TRBD2 (6 bases). The V end was cut by 10 bases, the J end by 5 bases, with 12 bases between. The CDR3 is 12 amino acids. Germline V lookup: CDR1 SEHNR, CDR2 FQNEAQ (reference sequence). The CDR3 DNA reads TGTGCCATCGGGGGATCTGACAATGAGCAGTTCTTC. This codes for CAIGGSDNEQFF.

The rearrangement joins TRBV20-1 to TRBJ2-2, with D unclear. Germline V gives CDR1 DFQATT, CDR2 SNEGSKA (reference sequence). The CDR3 loop spans 13 amino acids. V gave up 5 bases and J gave up 5 bases, with 12 bases separating them. The CDR3 loop is CSAPPLGTGELFF. CDR3 nucleotide sequence: TGCAGTGCTCCGCCCCTAGGGACCGGGGAGCTGTTTTTT.

This clonotype was counted many times. The chain carries TRBV28 and TRBJ2-2; D is ambiguous. Trimming removed 6 bases at V and 5 bases at J, with 4 bases between. Germline V lookup: CDR1 MDHEN, CDR2 SYDVKM. This CDR3 spans 11 amino acids. In DNA, the CDR3 is TGTGCCAGCAGGTCTACCGGGGAGCTGTTTTTT. Its translation is CASRSTGELFF.

As concerns this clonotype: A clone one base away is much larger, so this may be a read error. This CDR3 fails to terminate in the conserved phenylalanine or tryptophan, so it likely reflects a read error. The V call is TRBV5-5, the J call TRBJ2-7; TRBD1 aligns across 8 bases. Looked up from germline, CDR1 is SGHKS and CDR2 is YYEKEE (reference sequence). This CDR3 contains 15 residues. The V segment lost 1 base and the J segment 2 bases; nucleotides outside the gene matches: 5. Here the CDR3 reads CASSLRTGIPYEQYS. The CDR3 bases are TGTGCCAGCAGCTTGAGGACAGGGATCCCCTACGAGCAGTACTCC.

The table lists this clonotype with a few counts. The chain combines TRBV7-9 with TRBJ1-2, with 9 bases aligning to TRBD1. The CDR3 contains 15 residues. Germline CDR1 reads SEHNR; CDR2 reads FQNEAQ (reference sequence). After removal of 6 bases from V and 2 bases from J, the junction contained 7 bases not matched to a gene. CDR3 sequence: CASSPTGGANYGYTF. The CDR3 DNA sequence: TGTGCCAGCAGTCCTACAGGGGGCGCGAACTATGGCTACACCTTC. The full variable domain, with the rest looked up from reference TRBV7-9 and TRBJ1-2, is DTGVSQNPRHKITKRGQNVTFRCDPISEHNRLYWYRQTLGQGPEFLTYFQNEAQLEKSRLLSDRFSAERPKGSFSTLEIQRTEQGDSAMYLCASSPTGGANYGYTFGSGTRLTVV.

This clonotype was observed many times. The genes are TRBV18 and TRBJ2-7; 7 bases line up with TRBD1. V shed 1 base, J shed 3 bases, and the junction held 3 bases outside the gene matches. The germline CDR1 and CDR2 sequences are KGHSH and LQKENI. This CDR3 has 14 amino acids. Here the CDR3 DNA reads TGTGCCAGCTCACCACGGGACAGCTACTACGAGCAGTACTTC. Translation: CASSPRDSYYEQYF.

This clonotype was counted many times. This chain links TRBV5-1 with TRBJ1-1, with TRBD1 matching 8 bases. The CDR3 is made up of 13 amino acids. CDR1 and CDR2 from the germline V gene are SGHRS and YFSETQ. V dropped 4 bases and J dropped 8; count of bases not matched to a gene: 7. This chain's CDR3 is CASSLLGQGEAFF. CDR3 bases: TGCGCCAGCAGCCTTCTCGGACAGGGAGAAGCTTTCTTT.

The chain has TRBV4-2 and TRBJ2-3, with D hard to call. Trimming stripped 1 base from V and 4 bases from J, with 9 bases between. Germline V gene sequence: CDR1 LGHNA, CDR2 YNFKEQ. CDR3 length: 14 residues. The CDR3 protein is CASSQGAGADTQYF. The DNA of the CDR3 is TGTGCCAGCAGCCAAGGAGCTGGGGCAGATACGCAGTATTTT.

The gene calls are TRBV5-1 and TRBJ2-3; D ambiguous. From germline, CDR1 is SGHRS and CDR2 YFSETQ. The V end was cut by 4 bases, the J end by 3 bases, with 12 bases between. The CDR3 totals 14 residues. The CDR3 sequence is CASSPTKMTDTQYF. CDR3 in DNA: TGCGCCAGCAGCCCAACAAAGATGACAGATACGCAGTATTTT.

The rearrangement joins TRBV9 to TRBJ1-1; D ambiguous. The V and J ends lost 4 bases and 1 base respectively, with 11 bases between them. The CDR3 has 14 amino acids. CDR1 is SGDLS, CDR2 YYNGEE, per germline. This CDR3 is CASSFWETNTEAFF. The CDR3 DNA reads as TGTGCCAGCAGCTTTTGGGAGACGAACACTGAAGCTTTCTTT.

This CDR3 reads CASSYTTDWDSPLHF. DNA for the CDR3: TGCGCCAGCAGCTATACGACAGATTGGGATTCACCCCTCCACTTT. The gene calls are TRBV5-1 and TRBJ1-6, with D perhaps TRBD1 (5 bases). CDR3 length equals 15 residues. The germline V gene has CDR1 SGHRS and CDR2 YFSETQ. Trimming removed 3 bases from V and 8 bases from J, with 15 bases in between.

This clonotype was counted at least ten times. The chain has TRBV7-2 and TRBJ2-7; no clear D. The CDR3 spans 15 residues. CDR1 is SGHTA, CDR2 FQGNSA, per germline. V lost 3 bases, J lost 0 bases, and 12 bases lay in between. CDR3 residues: CASSLSVRPSYEQYF. CDR3 bases: TGTGCCAGCAGCTTGTCTGTCAGGCCCTCCTACGAGCAGTACTTC.

This clonotype was counted many times. The genes are TRBV11-2 and TRBJ2-5; 7 positions agree with TRBD1. Germline V gives CDR1 SGHAT, CDR2 FQNNGV. This CDR3 is built from 16 residues. The trim removed 3 bases at V and 4 bases at J, leaving 11 bases unmatched. In DNA form, the CDR3 reads TGTGCCAGCAGCTTTGGATTGACAGGGTTTCGAGAGACCCAGTACTTC. Its translation is CASSFGLTGFRETQYF.

In its sample, this clonotype was seen once. This rearrangement joins TRBV4-1 to TRBJ2-2; possibly TRBD2 for D (6 bases). Germline V lookup: CDR1 MGHRA, CDR2 YSYEKL. V lost 10 bases and J 4 bases, leaving 16 bases between the germline ends. The CDR3 covers 14 residues. CDR3 coding DNA: TGCGCCACCTCGGGGGTCGCGAGCACCGGGGAGCTGTTTTTT. Protein sequence: CATSGVASTGELFF.

At least ten counts were recorded for this clonotype. The CDR3 is CASADRSTGYTF. CDR3 bases: TGTGCCAGCGCAGACAGATCTACTGGCTACACCTTC. The V gene is TRBV12-3 or TRBV12-4, the J gene TRBJ1-2, with TRBD1 as a possible D gene (5 bases). The CDR3 runs to 12 residues. V was pared by 8 bases and J by 7 bases, with 14 bases between.

This clonotype was recorded at least ten times. V usage is TRBV11-2 and J usage is TRBJ1-6, with D possibly TRBD1 on 6 matching bases. This CDR3 has 15 residues. V lost 2 bases and J 7 bases, leaving 12 bases between the germline ends. The germline V gene has CDR1 SGHAT and CDR2 FQNNGV. DNA for the CDR3: TGTGCCAGCAGCTTACAGGGGTTTTGGAATTCACCCCTCCACTTT. Translating it yields CASSLQGFWNSPLHF.